These 2 T cell receptor beta chains were all obtained from the same sample, sequenced in a study of OX40 agonist ivuxolimab in advanced cancers. The repertoire was sequenced with immunoSEQ multiplex PCR; TCRdb's copy has only in-frame clones and lacks some. The sample lists some 45,000 clones, approximately 86% occurring once. The source material was CD4+ or CD8+ T cells sorted from blood, sampled in a trial of the OX40 agonist ivuxolimab. The receptors were gathered from an adult with an advanced solid tumor such as melanoma, head and neck, liver or kidney cancer.

The chain employs TRBV5-5 and TRBJ1-2; 11 bases are a match to TRBD1. This CDR3 region has 18 residues. Per germline, CDR1 SGHKS and CDR2 YYEKEE (reference sequence). Trimming removed 6 bases from V and 6 bases from J; junction bases left unmatched: 19. CDR3 sequence: CASIQTPGDRGLFDGYTF. CDR3 in DNA: TGTGCCAGCATCCAAACCCCCGGGGACAGGGGGTTATTTGATGGCTACACCTTC. The variable domain in full, completed from reference TRBV5-5 and TRBJ1-2, reads DAGVTQSPTHLIKTRGQQVTLRCSPISGHKSVSWYQQVLGQGPQFIFQYYEKEERGRGNFPDRFSARQFPNYSSELNVNALLLGDSALYLCASIQTPGDRGLFDGYTFGSGTRLTVV.

This clone is a singleton in its sample. The V and J genes are TRBV11-2 and TRBJ2-5; D is possibly TRBD1 (6 bases). The CDR3 totals 14 residues. V shed 7 bases and J shed 2 bases, with 14 bases lying between them. CDR1 is SGHAT, CDR2 FQNNGV, per germline. The CDR3 DNA sequence: TGTGCCAGCACCCCGGACAGACATCAAGAGACCCAGTACTTC. This gives the protein CASTPDRHQETQYF.